Listed here are 23 T cell receptor beta chains from one sample, sequenced in a study of long-term antiretroviral therapy in people with HIV. Investigators performed immunoSEQ version v3.0 at survey level. Sequencing used immunoSEQ multiplex PCR; TCRdb keeps in-frame clones, though not all of them. The sample shows around 19,000 clones, approximately 92% of them seen only once. The input for sequencing was unsorted PBMCs, taken 4.4 years after starting antiretroviral therapy. The receptor set was obtained from a woman aged 45-60 years with HIV.

The chain uses TRBV7-9 and TRBJ2-5; D is ambiguous. This CDR3 contains 14 residues. Trimming left V 0 bases short and J 7 bases short, with 12 bases between. Per germline, CDR1 SEHNR and CDR2 FQNEAQ (reference sequence). The CDR3: CASSLASDRMTQYF. The CDR3 region has the DNA TGTGCCAGCAGCTTAGCGTCGGACCGCATGACCCAGTACTTC.

The J gene is TRBJ2-5, the V gene TRBV9; 10 bases fit TRBD2. V was clipped by 0 bases and J by 5 bases; unmatched bases: 10. The germline V gene has CDR1 SGDLS and CDR2 YYNGEE. CDR3 size: 17 residues. The CDR3 region has the DNA TGTGCCAGCAGCGTAGGATCCAGCGGGGGGGCCGGGGAGACCCAGTACTTC. As protein: CASSVGSSGGAGETQYF.

This clone appeared a few times. V usage is TRBV27 and J usage is TRBJ1-2; 7 nucleotides match TRBD1. Trimming took 3 bases from V and 7 from J; bases not matched to a gene: 8. The CDR3 is made up of 14 amino acids. The germline V gene has CDR1 MNHEY and CDR2 SMNVEV (reference sequence). The CDR3 reads CASSFSDRVSGYTF. CDR3 nucleotide sequence: TGTGCCAGCAGTTTTTCCGACAGGGTGAGTGGCTACACCTTC.

The chain joins TRBV5-4 to TRBJ1-4; 9 bases fit TRBD1. The germline gives CDR1 SGHNT, CDR2 YYREEE (reference sequence). V lost 4 bases, J lost 7 bases, and 8 bases stayed unmatched. This CDR3 has 15 amino acids. The CDR3 protein is CASSQGTGSGEKLFF. The DNA for the CDR3 is TGTGCCAGCAGCCAAGGGACAGGGTCGGGTGAAAAACTGTTTTTT. The whole variable domain, filled in from reference TRBV5-4 and TRBJ1-4, reads ETGVTQSPTHLIKTRGQQVTLRCSSQSGHNTVSWYQQALGQGPQFIFQYYREEENGRGNFPPRFSGLQFPNYSSELNVNALELDDSALYLCASSQGTGSGEKLFFGSGTQLSVL.

Remarks on this clone: One end of the junction is discordant with germline, which a read error may explain. The chain has TRBV7-9 and TRBJ2-4, with 9 positions matching TRBD2. This CDR3 has 12 amino acids. Per the germline V gene, CDR1 is SEHNR and CDR2 is FQNEAQ (reference sequence). The CDR3: CASSLGGGDCLF. The CDR3 nucleotides are TGTGCCAGCAGCTTAGGCGGGGGGGACTGCCTCTTC.

The chain is built from TRBV5-4 and TRBJ2-5, with a tentative D call TRBD2 (6 bases). From germline, CDR1 is SGHNT and CDR2 YYREEE (reference sequence). Trimming removed 4 bases at V and 5 bases at J, with 12 bases between. There are 13 residues in the CDR3. CDR3 protein: CASSRDSGETQYF. The CDR3 DNA is TGTGCCAGCAGCCGGGACTCAGGGGAGACCCAGTACTTC. Full variable domain (rest looked up from reference TRBV5-4 and TRBJ2-5): ETGVTQSPTHLIKTRGQQVTLRCSSQSGHNTVSWYQQALGQGPQFIFQYYREEENGRGNFPPRFSGLQFPNYSSELNVNALELDDSALYLCASSRDSGETQYFGPGTRLLVL.

The chain employs TRBV5-1 and TRBJ2-1; D might be TRBD2 (5 bases). There are 17 residues in the CDR3. V lost 7 bases to trimming and J lost 2 bases, with 22 bases between them. Per the germline V gene, CDR1 is SGHRS and CDR2 is YFSETQ. For the CDR3, the DNA is TGCGCCAGCTTCCCTGGTGGGTCGGGGTACCCCTACAATGAGCAGTTCTTC. As protein: CASFPGGSGYPYNEQFF.

This clone was counted a single time. The chain uses TRBV30 and TRBJ1-2; 8 nucleotides line up with TRBD1. V lost 3 bases and J lost 3; bases outside the gene matches: 9. The CDR3 has 15 amino acids. Germline values: CDR1 GTSNPN, CDR2 SVGIG (reference sequence). In DNA form, the CDR3 reads TGTGCCTGGAGGCGAGACCCGACAGGGGACTATGGCTACACCTTC. It yields the protein CAWRRDPTGDYGYTF.

The V call is TRBV10-3, the J call TRBJ2-5, with D tentatively TRBD2 (5 bases). Germline CDR1 is ENHRY and CDR2 is SYGVKD. The V and J ends lost 0 bases and 2 bases respectively, with 10 bases between them. This CDR3 spans 15 amino acids. For the CDR3, the DNA is TGTGCCATCAGTGAGTCCCTTGGCGGGCAAGAGACCCAGTACTTC. Protein sequence: CAISESLGGQETQYF.

The CDR3 DNA reads as TGCGCCAGCAGCCAGGACAGGGTAGGGATCTCTGGCTACACCTTC. Encoded protein: CASSQDRVGISGYTF. J is TRBJ1-2 and V is TRBV4-1, with 8 bases lining up with TRBD1. The trim removed 3 bases at V and 7 bases at J, leaving 10 bases unmatched. The CDR3 is 15 residues long. Per the germline V gene, CDR1 is MGHRA and CDR2 is YSYEKL.

Judged by abundance, this clone is large (0.1 to 1%). The J gene is TRBJ1-1, the V gene TRBV29-1; possible D gene TRBD1, 5 bases. Germline V gene data show CDR1 as SQVTM and CDR2 as ANQGSEA. V was cut by 3 bases and J by 6 bases, with 8 bases left in between. The CDR3 sequence is 11 residues long. The CDR3 here is CSVESGAEAFF. The CDR3 DNA reads as TGCAGCGTTGAGTCGGGGGCTGAAGCTTTCTTT.

CDR3 amino acids: CASSIRTGSWSNQPQHF. The CDR3 DNA is TGTGCCAGTAGTATAAGGACAGGGAGTTGGAGCAATCAGCCCCAGCATTTT. The gene calls are TRBV19 and TRBJ1-5; 8 bases match TRBD1. In germline, CDR1 is LNHDA, CDR2 SQIVND (reference sequence). This CDR3 has 17 residues. J lost 1 base, V lost 2 bases, and 7 bases had no gene match.

The genes are TRBV10-3 and TRBJ1-5; unclear D gene. Trimming pared 3 bases from V and 6 bases from J, leaving 12 bases between. CDR1 and CDR2 from the germline V gene are ENHRY and SYGVKD. The CDR3 has 14 residues. The CDR3 is CAISEEYRGQPQHF. The CDR3 nucleotides read TGTGCCATCAGTGAAGAGTACCGGGGTCAGCCCCAGCATTTT.

The chain links TRBV7-3 to TRBJ2-1, with D possibly TRBD2 on 7 matching bases. The germline V gene encodes CDR1 SGHTA and CDR2 FQGTGA. The CDR3 contains 13 residues. V shed 6 bases and J shed 6 bases, with 12 bases lying between them. CDR3 residues: CASSSAGANEQFF. The CDR3 bases are TGTGCCAGCAGTTCGGCGGGGGCCAATGAGCAGTTCTTC.

The genes are TRBV7-2 and TRBJ1-5; D ambiguous. Deletions cut 2 bases from V and 7 bases from J, with 15 bases between. CDR3 size: 15 residues. Germline lookup yields CDR1 SGHTA and CDR2 FQGNSA. CDR3 residues: CASSLRTAPGQPQHF. The CDR3 DNA sequence: TGTGCCAGCAGCTTACGAACTGCCCCTGGCCAGCCCCAGCATTTT.

The V gene is TRBV2, the J gene TRBJ1-2; D not resolved. Germline V gene lookup returns CDR1 SNHLY and CDR2 FYNNEI. The CDR3 covers 16 residues. V was trimmed by 2 bases and J by 2 bases, leaving 15 bases between them. The CDR3 loop reads CASSELSRLKNYGYTF. The CDR3 region has the DNA TGTGCCAGCAGTGAATTAAGCAGGCTGAAGAACTATGGCTACACCTTC.

Comment on this clone: An end of the junction differs from the germline gene, which may be a read error. The chain carries TRBV5-1 and TRBJ1-4; no reliable D call. The germline V gene has CDR1 SGHRS and CDR2 YFSETQ. The CDR3 runs 12 residues. CDR3 loop: CASRLEEEKLFF. The CDR3 DNA follows: TGCGCCAGCAGATTGGAGGAGGAAAAACTGTTTTTT.

The count of this clone is one. The genes are TRBV10-3 and TRBJ2-3; TRBD2 agrees at 7 bases. CDR1 is ENHRY and CDR2 is SYGVKD in the germline V gene. V was clipped by 8 bases and J by 0 bases; unmatched bases: 8. CDR3 length: 15 amino acids. In nucleotides, the CDR3 is TGTGCCATCGGATCGCTAGCGGCTAGCACAGATACGCAGTATTTT. Its protein is CAIGSLAASTDTQYF.

This clone appeared once. The J gene is TRBJ1-6, the V gene TRBV6-6, with 10 bases that match TRBD1. The CDR3 is 16 amino acids. V was pared by 2 bases and J by 7 bases, with 5 bases of the junction left unmatched. Germline CDR1 is MNHNY and CDR2 is SVGAGI (reference sequence). The CDR3 DNA sequence: TGTGCCAGCAGTTACGGGACAGGGGTAGACAATTCACCCCTCCACTTT. Its protein product is CASSYGTGVDNSPLHF.

This chain connects TRBV2 to TRBJ2-7; D gene ambiguous. V was pared by 5 bases and J by 4 bases, with 9 bases between. The CDR3 has 12 amino acids. Germline CDR1 SNHLY, CDR2 FYNNEI. CDR3 nucleotide sequence: TGTGCCAGCAGTTGGGTTACGTACGAGCAGTACTTC. Translated: CASSWVTYEQYF.

V gene TRBV4-3 combines with J gene TRBJ2-7; 10 nucleotides match TRBD1. J lost 6 bases, V lost 2 bases, and 4 bases had no gene match. The germline gives CDR1 LGHNA, CDR2 YSLEER. This CDR3 comprises 14 residues. The chain's CDR3 is CASSQYRDRGEQYF. CDR3 DNA sequence: TGCGCCAGCAGCCAATACCGGGACAGGGGCGAGCAGTACTTC.

This chain uses TRBV7-6 with TRBJ2-3; possibly TRBD1 for D (6 bases). The CDR3 contains 15 residues. V was pared by 4 bases and J by 8 bases, with 19 bases between. In germline, CDR1 is SGHVS, CDR2 FNYEAQ. The CDR3 sequence: CASSSSLTGTRTQYF. CDR3 in DNA: TGTGCCAGCAGCTCCTCGTTGACAGGAACCCGTACGCAGTATTTT.

The rearrangement joins TRBV10-3 to TRBJ1-6; D is perhaps TRBD1 (6 bases). The V and J ends lost 8 bases and 10 bases respectively, with 24 bases between them. There are 16 residues in the CDR3. Germline V gene sequence: CDR1 ENHRY, CDR2 SYGVKD. Here the CDR3 DNA reads TGTGCCATCGGCGAGGACAGTTCGATGAGGAGCTCACCCCTCCACTTT. Protein product: CAIGEDSSMRSSPLHF.